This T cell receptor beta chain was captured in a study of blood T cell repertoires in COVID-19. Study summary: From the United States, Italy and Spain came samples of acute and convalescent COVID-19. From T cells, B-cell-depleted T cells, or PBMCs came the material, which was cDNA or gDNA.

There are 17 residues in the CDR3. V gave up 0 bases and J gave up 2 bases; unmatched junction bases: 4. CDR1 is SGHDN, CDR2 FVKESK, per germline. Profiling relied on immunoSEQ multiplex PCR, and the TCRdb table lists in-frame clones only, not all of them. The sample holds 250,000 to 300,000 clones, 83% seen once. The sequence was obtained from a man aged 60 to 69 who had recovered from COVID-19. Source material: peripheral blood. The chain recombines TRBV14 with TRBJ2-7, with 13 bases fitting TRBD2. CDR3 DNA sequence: TGTGCCAGCAGCCAAGAACGGGGACTAGCGGGGACCTACGAGCAGTACTTC. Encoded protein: CASSQERGLAGTYEQYF.